This T cell receptor (beta chain) originates from a study of blood T cell repertoires in COVID-19. Whole-study context: The analysed material was cDNA or gDNA that came from T cells, B-cell-depleted T cells, or PBMCs.

Clones were read by immunoSEQ multiplex PCR, and TCRdb kept only the in-frame ones, dropping some. The data show 230,000 or so clones, with around 81% seen just once and around 7.2% held by the top ten. Germline V gene lookup returns CDR1 SGHRS and CDR2 YFSETQ. The CDR3 is 17 amino acids. Losses at the gene ends were 0 bases for V and 1 base for J; bases not matched to a gene: 4. Sequenced input: peripheral blood. This TCR was sampled from a woman aged 80 or over with COVID-19, enrolled during active disease. The chain employs TRBV5-1 and TRBJ2-5, with 12 bases identical to TRBD2. CDR3 residues: CASSLVASGGAQETQYF. The CDR3 DNA reads as TGCGCCAGCAGCTTGGTGGCTAGCGGGGGGGCCCAAGAGACCCAGTACTTC. The variable domain in full, completed from reference TRBV5-1 and TRBJ2-5, reads KAGVTQTPRYLIKTRGQQVTLSCSPISGHRSVSWYQQTPGQGLQFLFEYFSETQRNKGNFPGRFSGRQFSNSRSEMNVSTLELGDSALYLCASSLVASGGAQETQYFGPGTRLLVL.